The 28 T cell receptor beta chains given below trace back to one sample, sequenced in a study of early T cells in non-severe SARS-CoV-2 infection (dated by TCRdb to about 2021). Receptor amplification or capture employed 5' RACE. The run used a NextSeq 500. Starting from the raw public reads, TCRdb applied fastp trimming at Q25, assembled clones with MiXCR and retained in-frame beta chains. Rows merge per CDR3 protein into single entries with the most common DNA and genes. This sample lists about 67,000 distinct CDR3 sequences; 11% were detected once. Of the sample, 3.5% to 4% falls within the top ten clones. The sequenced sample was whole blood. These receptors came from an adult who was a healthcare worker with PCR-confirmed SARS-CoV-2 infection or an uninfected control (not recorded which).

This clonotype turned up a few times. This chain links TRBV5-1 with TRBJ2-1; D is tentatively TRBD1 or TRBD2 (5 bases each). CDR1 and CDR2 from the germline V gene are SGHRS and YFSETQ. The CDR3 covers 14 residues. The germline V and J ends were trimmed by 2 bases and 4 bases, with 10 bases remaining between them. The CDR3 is CASSFPEGYNEQFF. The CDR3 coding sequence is TGCGCCAGCAGCTTCCCCGAGGGGTACAATGAGCAGTTCTTC.

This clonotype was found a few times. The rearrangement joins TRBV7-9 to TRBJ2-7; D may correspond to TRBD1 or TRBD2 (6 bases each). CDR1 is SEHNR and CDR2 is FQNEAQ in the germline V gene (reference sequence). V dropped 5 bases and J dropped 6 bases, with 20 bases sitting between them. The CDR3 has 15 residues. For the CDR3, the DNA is TGTGCCAGCAGCACCGGGTCCGGGGGCATGCTCGAGCAGTACTTC. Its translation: CASSTGSGGMLEQYF.

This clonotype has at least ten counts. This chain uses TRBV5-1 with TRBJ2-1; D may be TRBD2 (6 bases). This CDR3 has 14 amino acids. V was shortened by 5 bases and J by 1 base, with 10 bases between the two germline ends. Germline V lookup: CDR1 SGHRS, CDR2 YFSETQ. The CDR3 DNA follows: TGCGCCAGCAGTCTCGGGAGTTCCTACAATGAGCAGTTCTTC. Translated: CASSLGSSYNEQFF.

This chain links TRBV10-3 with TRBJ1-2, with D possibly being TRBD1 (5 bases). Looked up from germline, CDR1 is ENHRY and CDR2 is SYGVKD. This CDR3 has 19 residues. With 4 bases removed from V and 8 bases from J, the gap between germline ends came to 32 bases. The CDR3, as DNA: TGTGCCATCAGTGCAGATGCCGGGACGGCAAACGGGCCTCACTGGGGCTACACCTTC. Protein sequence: CAISADAGTANGPHWGYTF.

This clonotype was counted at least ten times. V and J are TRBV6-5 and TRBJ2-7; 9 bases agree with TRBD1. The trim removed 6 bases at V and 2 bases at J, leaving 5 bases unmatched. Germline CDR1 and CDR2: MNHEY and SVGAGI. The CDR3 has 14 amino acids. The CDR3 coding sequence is TGTGCCAGCAGCCCCGGGACAGGGCCCTACGAGCAGTACTTC. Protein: CASSPGTGPYEQYF.

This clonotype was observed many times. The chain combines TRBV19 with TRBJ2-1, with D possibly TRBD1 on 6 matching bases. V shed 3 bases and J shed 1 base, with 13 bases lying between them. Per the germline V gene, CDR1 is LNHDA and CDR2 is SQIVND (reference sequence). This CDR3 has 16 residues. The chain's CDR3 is CASSIIGGSSYNEQFF. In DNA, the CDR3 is TGTGCCAGTAGTATTATAGGGGGTAGTTCCTACAATGAGCAGTTCTTC.

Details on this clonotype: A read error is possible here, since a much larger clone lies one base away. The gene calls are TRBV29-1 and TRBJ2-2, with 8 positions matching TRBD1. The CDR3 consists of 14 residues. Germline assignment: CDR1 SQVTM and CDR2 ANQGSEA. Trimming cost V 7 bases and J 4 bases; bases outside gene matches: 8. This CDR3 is CSAGTGLSTGELFF. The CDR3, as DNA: TGCAGCGCCGGGACAGGCCTAAGCACCGGGGAGCTGTTTTTT.

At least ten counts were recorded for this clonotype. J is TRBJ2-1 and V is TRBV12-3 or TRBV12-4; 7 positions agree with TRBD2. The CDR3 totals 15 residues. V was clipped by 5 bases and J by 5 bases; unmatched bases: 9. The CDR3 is CASSTGAGNHNEQFF. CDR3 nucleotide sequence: TGTGCCAGCAGTACTGGAGCGGGAAACCACAATGAGCAGTTCTTC.

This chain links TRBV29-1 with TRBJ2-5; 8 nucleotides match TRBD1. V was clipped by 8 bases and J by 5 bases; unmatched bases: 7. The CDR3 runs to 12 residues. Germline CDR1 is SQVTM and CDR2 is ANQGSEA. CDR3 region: CSTRTGSETQYF. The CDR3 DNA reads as TGCAGCACCCGGACAGGGTCGGAGACCCAGTACTTC.

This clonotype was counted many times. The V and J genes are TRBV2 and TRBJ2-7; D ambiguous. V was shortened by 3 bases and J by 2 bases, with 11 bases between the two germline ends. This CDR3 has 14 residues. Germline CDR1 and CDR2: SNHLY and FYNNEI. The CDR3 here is CASSEEGSTYEQYF. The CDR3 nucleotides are TGTGCCAGCAGTGAGGAAGGGTCCACCTACGAGCAGTACTTC.

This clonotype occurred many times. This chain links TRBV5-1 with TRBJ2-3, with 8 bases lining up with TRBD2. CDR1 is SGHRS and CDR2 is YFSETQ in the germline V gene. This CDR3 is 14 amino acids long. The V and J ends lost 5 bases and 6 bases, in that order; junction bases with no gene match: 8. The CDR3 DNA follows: TGCGCCAGCAGTAACGGACTAGCAGGGGATACGCAGTATTTT. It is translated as CASSNGLAGDTQYF.

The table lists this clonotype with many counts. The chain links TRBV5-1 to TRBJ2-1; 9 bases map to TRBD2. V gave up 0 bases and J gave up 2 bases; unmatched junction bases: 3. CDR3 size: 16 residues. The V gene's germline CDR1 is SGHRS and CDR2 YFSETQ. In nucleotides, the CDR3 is TGCGCCAGCAGCTTGGGACTAGCGGTCACCTACAATGAGCAGTTCTTC. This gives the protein CASSLGLAVTYNEQFF.

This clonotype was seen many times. The DNA for the CDR3 is TGTGCCAGCAGTTACTCGAGGAGGGGAAGGGGCGGGGAGCTGTTTTTT. Its translation: CASSYSRRGRGGELFF. The chain combines TRBV6-5 with TRBJ2-2, with D possibly being TRBD2 (6 bases). The CDR3 has 16 residues. In germline, CDR1 is MNHEY, CDR2 SVGAGI. V lost 0 bases to trimming and J lost 7 bases, with 15 bases between them.

CDR3 sequence: CASSGREETQYF. CDR3 bases: TGTGCCAGCAGTGGACGTGAAGAGACCCAGTACTTC. The chain combines TRBV27 with TRBJ2-5; D is unresolved. There are 12 residues in the CDR3. V was pared by 5 bases and J by 3 bases, with 7 bases between. Germline V lookup: CDR1 MNHEY, CDR2 SMNVEV (reference sequence).

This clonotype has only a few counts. CDR3 bases: TGTGCCACCAGTCGACCCGGGAGCTCCTACAATGAGCAGTTCTTC. Translation gives CATSRPGSSYNEQFF. The chain couples TRBV24-1 to TRBJ2-1; D may be TRBD2 (6 bases). Trimming left V 6 bases short and J 0 bases short, with 11 bases between. CDR1 is KGHDR, CDR2 SFDVKD, per germline. CDR3 length: 15 residues.

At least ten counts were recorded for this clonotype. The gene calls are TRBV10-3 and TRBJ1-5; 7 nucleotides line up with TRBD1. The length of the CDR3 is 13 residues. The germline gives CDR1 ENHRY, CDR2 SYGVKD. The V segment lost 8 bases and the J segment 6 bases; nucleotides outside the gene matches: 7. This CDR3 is CAIGETGPQPQHF. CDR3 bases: TGTGCCATCGGGGAGACAGGGCCTCAGCCCCAGCATTTT.

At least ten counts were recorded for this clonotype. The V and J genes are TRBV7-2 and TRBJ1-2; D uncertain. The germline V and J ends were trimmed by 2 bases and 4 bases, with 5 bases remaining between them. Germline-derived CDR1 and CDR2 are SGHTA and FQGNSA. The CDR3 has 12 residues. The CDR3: CASSLYTYGYTF. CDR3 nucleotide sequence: TGTGCCAGCAGCTTATATACCTATGGCTACACCTTC.

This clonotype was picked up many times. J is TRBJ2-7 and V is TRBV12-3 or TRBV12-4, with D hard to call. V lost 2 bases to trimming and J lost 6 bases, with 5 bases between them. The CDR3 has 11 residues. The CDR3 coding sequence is TGTGCCAGCAGTTTAAAATCCGAGCAGTACTTC. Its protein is CASSLKSEQYF.

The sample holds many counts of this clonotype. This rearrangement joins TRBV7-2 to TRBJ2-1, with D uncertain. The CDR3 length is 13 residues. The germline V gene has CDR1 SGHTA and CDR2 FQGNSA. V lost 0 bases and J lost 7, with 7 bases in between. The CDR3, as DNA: TGTGCCAGCAGCTTAGCTGGTTGGAATGAGCAGTTCTTC. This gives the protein CASSLAGWNEQFF. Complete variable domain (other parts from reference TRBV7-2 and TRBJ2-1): GAGVSQSPSNKVTEKGKDVELRCDPISGHTALYWYRQSLGQGLEFLIYFQGNSAPDKSGLPSDRFSAERTGGSVSTLTIQRTQQEDSAVYLCASSLAGWNEQFFGPGTRLTVL.

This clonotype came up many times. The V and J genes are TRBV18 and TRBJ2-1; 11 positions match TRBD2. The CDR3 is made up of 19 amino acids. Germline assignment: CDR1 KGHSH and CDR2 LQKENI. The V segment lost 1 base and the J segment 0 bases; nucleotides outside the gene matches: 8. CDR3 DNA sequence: TGTGCCAGCTCACCACGTGCCTTAGCGGGGGGGAGCTCCTACAATGAGCAGTTCTTC. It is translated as CASSPRALAGGSSYNEQFF.

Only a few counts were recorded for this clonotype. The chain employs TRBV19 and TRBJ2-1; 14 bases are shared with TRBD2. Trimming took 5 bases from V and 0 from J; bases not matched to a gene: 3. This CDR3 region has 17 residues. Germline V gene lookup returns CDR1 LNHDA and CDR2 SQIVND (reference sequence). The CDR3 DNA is TGTGCCAGTAGTTGGACTAGCGGGAGGCCCTCCTACAATGAGCAGTTCTTC. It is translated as CASSWTSGRPSYNEQFF.

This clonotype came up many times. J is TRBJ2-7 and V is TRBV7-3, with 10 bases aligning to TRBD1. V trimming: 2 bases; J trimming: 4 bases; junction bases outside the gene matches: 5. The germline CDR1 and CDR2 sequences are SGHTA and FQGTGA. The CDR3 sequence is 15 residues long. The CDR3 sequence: CASSLRPGQGYEQYF. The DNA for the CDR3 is TGTGCCAGCAGCTTACGACCGGGACAGGGGTACGAGCAGTACTTC.

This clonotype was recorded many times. In nucleotides, the CDR3 is TGTGCCAGCCAAGCAATCACCCTCCTCTCTGGGGCCAACGTCCTGACTTTC. Protein product: CASQAITLLSGANVLTF. The chain uses TRBV19 and TRBJ2-6; unclear D gene. The V and J ends lost 9 bases and 0 bases respectively, with 18 bases between them. The CDR3 sequence is 17 residues long. The V gene's germline CDR1 is LNHDA and CDR2 SQIVND (reference sequence).

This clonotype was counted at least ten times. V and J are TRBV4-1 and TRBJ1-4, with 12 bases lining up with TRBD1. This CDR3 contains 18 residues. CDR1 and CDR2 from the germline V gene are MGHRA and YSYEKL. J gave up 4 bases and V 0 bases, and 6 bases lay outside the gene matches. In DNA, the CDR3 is TGCGCCAGCAGCCAAGATCGTGGGACAGGGGGCAGTAATGAAAAACTGTTTTTT. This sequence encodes CASSQDRGTGGSNEKLFF.

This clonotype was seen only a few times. CDR3 residues: CASSSRGIGNTIYF. CDR3 bases: TGTGCCAGCAGTTCCCGGGGGATCGGAAACACCATATATTTT. The chain has TRBV28 and TRBJ1-3, with D possibly TRBD1 on 5 matching bases. Germline CDR1 MDHEN, CDR2 SYDVKM. This CDR3 contains 14 residues. V lost 4 bases, J lost 4 bases, and 11 bases lay in between. The full variable domain, completed using reference TRBV28 and TRBJ1-3, is DVKVTQSSRYLVKRTGEKVFLECVQDMDHENMFWYRQDPGLGLRLIYFSYDVKMKEKGDIPEGYSVSREKKERFSLILESASTNQTSMYLCASSSRGIGNTIYFGEGSWLTVV.

The CDR3 DNA reads TGTGCCAGCAGCGCGGGACAGGGGGCAAGCACCATATATTTT. Its translation is CASSAGQGASTIYF. V usage is TRBV9 and J usage is TRBJ1-3, with 12 bases matching TRBD1. Germline lookup yields CDR1 SGDLS and CDR2 YYNGEE. CDR3 length: 14 amino acids. V shed 3 bases, J shed 9 bases, and the junction held 4 bases outside the gene matches. Full variable domain (outside the CDR3, taken from reference TRBV9 and TRBJ1-3): DSGVTQTPKHLITATGQRVTLRCSPRSGDLSVYWYQQSLDQGLQFLIQYYNGEERAKGNILERFSAQQFPDLHSELNLSSLELGDSALYFCASSAGQGASTIYFGEGSWLTVV.

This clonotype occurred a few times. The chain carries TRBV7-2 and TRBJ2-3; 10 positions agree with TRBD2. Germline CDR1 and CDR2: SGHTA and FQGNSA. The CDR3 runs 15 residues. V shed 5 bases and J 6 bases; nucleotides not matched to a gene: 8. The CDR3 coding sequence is TGTGCCAGCAGCACGGGAGCGGGGGGGCTGGATACGCAGTATTTT. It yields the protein CASSTGAGGLDTQYF.

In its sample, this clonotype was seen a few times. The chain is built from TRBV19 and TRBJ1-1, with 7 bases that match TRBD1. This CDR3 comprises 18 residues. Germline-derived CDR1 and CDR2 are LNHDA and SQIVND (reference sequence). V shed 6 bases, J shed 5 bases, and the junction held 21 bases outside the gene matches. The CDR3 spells CASRPPMGGTGAWTEAFF. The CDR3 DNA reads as TGTGCCAGTAGACCCCCCATGGGAGGTACAGGGGCGTGGACTGAAGCTTTCTTT.